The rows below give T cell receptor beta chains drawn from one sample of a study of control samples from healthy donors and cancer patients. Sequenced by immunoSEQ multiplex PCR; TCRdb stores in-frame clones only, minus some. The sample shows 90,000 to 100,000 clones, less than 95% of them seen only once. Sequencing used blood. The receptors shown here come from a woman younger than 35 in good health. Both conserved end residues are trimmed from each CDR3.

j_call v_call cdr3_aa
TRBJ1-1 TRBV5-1 ASSPLGVNMNTEAF
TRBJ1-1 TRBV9 ASSVGGSTEAF
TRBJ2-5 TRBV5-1 ASSLRGSSEIETQY
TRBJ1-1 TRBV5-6 ASSDDRARYVNTEAF
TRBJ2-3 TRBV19 ASSTGRKGTDTQY
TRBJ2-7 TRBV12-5 ASGLVLGRGPYEQY
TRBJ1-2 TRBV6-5 ASHAAGQSNYGYT
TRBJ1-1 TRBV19 ASSVRGVNTEAF
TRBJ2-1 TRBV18 ASSPQTTDYNEQF
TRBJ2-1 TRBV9 ASSVGRGQTYNEQF
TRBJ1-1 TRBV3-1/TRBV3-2 ASSPGVDTEAF
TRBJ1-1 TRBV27 ASSLSQGSGTEAF
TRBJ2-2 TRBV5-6 ASSLLGGIEDTGELF
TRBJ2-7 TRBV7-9 ASSLDTLFSSYEQY
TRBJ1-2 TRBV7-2 ASSFPPPGGYGYT
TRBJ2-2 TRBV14 ASSQDRGDTNTGELF
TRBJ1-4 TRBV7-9 ASSHTTVTNEKLF
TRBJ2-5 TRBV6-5 ASSTSWRETQY
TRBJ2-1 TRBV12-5 ASGPAGGLYNEQF
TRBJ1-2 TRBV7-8 ASSLAGAGGPNYGYT
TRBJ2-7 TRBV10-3 ATWESNSYEQY
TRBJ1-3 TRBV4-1 ASSQAGAEGNTIY
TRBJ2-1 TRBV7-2 ASSLDRYNEQF
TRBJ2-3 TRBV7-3 ASSQLGTRTSTDTQY
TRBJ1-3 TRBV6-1 ASSEWENTIY
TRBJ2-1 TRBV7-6 ASSWAGGPNEQF
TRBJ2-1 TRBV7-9 ASSSWGRNEQF
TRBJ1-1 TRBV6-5 ASSYGSTQNTEAF
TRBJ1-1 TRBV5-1 ASSEGTVFVNTEAF
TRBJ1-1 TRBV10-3 AISEQGNQAF
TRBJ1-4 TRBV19 ASSWELQNEKLF
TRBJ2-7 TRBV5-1 ASSLRLVDRAYEQY
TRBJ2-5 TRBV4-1 ASSQVARGETQY
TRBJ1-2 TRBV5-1 ASSLPRGQLTNYGYT
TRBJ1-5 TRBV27 ASSSWDSGQPQH
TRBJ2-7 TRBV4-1 ASSQVAGQGAYEQY
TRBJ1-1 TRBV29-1 SAGTGDTEAF
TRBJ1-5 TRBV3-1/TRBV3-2 ASSQDRNQPQH
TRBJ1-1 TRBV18 ASSPEGSRRNEAF
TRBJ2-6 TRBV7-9 ASSLTPVSGANVLT
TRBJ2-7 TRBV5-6 ASSLGIREGEQY
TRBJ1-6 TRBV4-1 ASSQARQSLISPLH
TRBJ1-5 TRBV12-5 ASGLEPRSGQGFFNSNQPQH
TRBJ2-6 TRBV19 ASRQSISSGANVLT
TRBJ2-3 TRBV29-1 SEGGTDTQY